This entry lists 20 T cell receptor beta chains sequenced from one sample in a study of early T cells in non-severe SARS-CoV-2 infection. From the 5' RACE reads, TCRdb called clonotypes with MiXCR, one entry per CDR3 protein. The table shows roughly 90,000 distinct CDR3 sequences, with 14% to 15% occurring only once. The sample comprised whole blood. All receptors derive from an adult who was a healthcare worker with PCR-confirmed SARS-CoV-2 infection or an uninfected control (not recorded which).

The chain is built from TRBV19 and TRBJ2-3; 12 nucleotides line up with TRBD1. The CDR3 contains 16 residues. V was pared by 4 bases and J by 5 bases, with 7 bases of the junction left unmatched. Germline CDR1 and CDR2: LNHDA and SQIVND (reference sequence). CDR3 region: CASSTGTGGTGDTQYF. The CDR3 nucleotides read TGTGCCAGTAGTACCGGGACAGGGGGCACGGGAGATACGCAGTATTTT.

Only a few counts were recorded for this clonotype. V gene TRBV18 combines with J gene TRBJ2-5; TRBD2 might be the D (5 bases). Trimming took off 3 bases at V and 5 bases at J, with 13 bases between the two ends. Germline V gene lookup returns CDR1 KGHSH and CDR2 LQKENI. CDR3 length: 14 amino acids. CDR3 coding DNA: TGTGCCAGCTCACCGAATCATAGAGGGGAGACCCAGTACTTC. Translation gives CASSPNHRGETQYF.

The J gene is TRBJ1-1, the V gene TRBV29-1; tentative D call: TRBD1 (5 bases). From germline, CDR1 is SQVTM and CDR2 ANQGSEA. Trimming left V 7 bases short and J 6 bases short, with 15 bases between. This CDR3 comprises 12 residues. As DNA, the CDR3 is TGCAGCGGCAGGGTGATCAGACCTGAAGCTTTCTTT. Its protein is CSGRVIRPEAFF.

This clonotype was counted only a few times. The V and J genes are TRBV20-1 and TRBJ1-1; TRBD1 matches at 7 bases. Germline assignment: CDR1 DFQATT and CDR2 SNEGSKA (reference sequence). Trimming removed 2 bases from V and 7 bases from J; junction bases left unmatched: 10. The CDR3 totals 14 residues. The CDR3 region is CSARRGGENVEAFF. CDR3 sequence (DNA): TGCAGTGCTAGACGAGGGGGCGAAAACGTTGAAGCTTTCTTT.

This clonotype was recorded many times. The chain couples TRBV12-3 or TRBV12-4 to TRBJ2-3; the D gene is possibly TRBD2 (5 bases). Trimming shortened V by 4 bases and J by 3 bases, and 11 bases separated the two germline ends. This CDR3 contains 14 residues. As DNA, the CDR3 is TGTGCCAGCAGTTCTTCCACGGGGACAGATACGCAGTATTTT. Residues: CASSSSTGTDTQYF.

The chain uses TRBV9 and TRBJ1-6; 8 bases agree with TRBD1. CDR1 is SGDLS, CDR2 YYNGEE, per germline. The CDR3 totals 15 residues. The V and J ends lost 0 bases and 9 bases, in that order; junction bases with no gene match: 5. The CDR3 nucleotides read TGTGCCAGCAGCGTAGAGGGACAGGATGTTTCACCCCTCCACTTT. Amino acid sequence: CASSVEGQDVSPLHF.

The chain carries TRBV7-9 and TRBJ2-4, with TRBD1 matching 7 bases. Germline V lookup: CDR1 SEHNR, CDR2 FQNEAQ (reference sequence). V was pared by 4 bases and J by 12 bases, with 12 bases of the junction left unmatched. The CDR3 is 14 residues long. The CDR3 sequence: CASSSLGGKGAQYF. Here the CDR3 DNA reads TGTGCCAGCAGCTCGCTGGGCGGTAAGGGGGCTCAGTACTTC.

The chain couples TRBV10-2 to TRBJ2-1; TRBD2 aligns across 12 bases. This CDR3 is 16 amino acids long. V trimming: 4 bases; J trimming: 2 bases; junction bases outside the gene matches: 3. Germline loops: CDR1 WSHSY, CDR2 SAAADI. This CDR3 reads CASSGASGGAYNEQFF. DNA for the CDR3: TGCGCCAGCAGTGGGGCTAGCGGGGGGGCCTACAATGAGCAGTTCTTC.

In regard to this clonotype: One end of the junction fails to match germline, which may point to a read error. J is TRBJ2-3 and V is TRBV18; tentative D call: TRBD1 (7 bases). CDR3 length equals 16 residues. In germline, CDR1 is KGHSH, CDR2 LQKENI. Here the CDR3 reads CASSPQGTGRTDTQYF. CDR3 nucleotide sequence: TGTGCCAGCTCTCCACAGGGGACTGGACGCACAGATACGCAGTATTTT.

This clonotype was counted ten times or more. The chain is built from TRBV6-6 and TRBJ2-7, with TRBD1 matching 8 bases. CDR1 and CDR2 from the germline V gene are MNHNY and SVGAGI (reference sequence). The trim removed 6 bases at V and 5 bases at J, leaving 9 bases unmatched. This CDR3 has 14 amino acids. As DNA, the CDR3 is TGTGCCAGCAGCACACAAGGGACAGGCAACGAGCAGTACGTC. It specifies CASSTQGTGNEQYV.

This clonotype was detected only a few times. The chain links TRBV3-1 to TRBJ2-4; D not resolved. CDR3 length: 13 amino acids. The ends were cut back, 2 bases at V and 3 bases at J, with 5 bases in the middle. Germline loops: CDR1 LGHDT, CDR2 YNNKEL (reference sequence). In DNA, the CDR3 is TGTGCCAGCAGCCAAAACAGCAAAAACATTCAGTACTTC. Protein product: CASSQNSKNIQYF.

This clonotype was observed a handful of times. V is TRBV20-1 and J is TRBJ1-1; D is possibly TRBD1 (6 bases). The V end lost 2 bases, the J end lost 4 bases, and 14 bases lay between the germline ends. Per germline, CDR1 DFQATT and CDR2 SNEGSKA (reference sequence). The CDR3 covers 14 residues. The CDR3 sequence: CSARQGWEGTEAFF. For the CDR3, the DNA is TGCAGTGCTAGACAGGGGTGGGAGGGCACTGAAGCTTTCTTT.

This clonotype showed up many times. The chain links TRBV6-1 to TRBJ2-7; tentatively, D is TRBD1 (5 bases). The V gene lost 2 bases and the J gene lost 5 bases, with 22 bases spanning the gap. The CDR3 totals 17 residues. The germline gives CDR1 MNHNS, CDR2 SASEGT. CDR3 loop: CASSEWSQGWATNEQYV. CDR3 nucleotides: TGTGCCAGCAGTGAATGGTCCCAGGGATGGGCTACTAACGAGCAGTACGTC.

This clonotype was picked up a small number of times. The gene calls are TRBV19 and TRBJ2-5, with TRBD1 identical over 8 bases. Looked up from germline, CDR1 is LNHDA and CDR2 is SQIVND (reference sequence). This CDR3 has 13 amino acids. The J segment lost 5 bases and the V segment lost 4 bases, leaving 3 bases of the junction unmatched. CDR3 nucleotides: TGTGCCAGTAGTACCCGGGACAGGGAGACCCAGTACTTC. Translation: CASSTRDRETQYF.

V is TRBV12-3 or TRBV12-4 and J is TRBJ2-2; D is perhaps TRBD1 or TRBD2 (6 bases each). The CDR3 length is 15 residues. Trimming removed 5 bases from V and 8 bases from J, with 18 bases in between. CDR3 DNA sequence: TGTGCCAGCAGTGGAGACTGGGGGGCGTCTGGGGAGCTGTTTTTT. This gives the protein CASSGDWGASGELFF.

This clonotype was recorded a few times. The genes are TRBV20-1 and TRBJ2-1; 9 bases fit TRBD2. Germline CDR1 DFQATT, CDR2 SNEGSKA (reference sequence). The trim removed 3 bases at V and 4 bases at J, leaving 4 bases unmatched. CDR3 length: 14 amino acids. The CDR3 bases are TGCAGTGCTAGTTGGCGGGGGGGATACAATGAGCAGTTCTTC. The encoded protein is CSASWRGGYNEQFF.

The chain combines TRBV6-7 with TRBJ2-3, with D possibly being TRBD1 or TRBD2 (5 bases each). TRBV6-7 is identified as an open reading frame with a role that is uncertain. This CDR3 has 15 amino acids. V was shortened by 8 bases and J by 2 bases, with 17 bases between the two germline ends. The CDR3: CASSGARGFTDTQYF. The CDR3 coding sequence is TGTGCCAGCTCCGGGGCCCGGGGCTTCACAGATACGCAGTATTTT.

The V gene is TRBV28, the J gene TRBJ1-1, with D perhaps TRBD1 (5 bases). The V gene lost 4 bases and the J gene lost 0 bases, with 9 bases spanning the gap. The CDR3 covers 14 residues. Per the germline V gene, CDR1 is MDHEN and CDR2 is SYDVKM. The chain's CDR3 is CASSSGILNTEAFF. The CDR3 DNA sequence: TGTGCCAGCAGTTCAGGGATCTTGAACACTGAAGCTTTCTTT.

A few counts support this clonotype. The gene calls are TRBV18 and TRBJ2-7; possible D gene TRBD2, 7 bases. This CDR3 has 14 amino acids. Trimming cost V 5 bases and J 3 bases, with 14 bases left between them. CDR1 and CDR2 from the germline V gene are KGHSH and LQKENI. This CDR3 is CASSAEGGIYEQYV. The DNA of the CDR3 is TGTGCCAGCTCAGCTGAGGGGGGGATCTACGAGCAGTACGTC.

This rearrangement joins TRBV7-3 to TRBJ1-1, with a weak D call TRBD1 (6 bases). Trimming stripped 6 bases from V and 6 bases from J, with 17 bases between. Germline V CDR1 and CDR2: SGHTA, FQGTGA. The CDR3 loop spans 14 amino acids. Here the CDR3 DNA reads TGTGCCAGCAGTCTCGGAGGGGGGCAGGCTGAAGCTTTCTTT. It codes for CASSLGGGQAEAFF.